Described below is a single T cell receptor beta chain sequence and its context. Its antigen is still unknown. This sample is drawn from a study of human T cells and chemical hapten exposure. The time point: patch test 1, 2 weeks after DPC sensitization. Sample treatment: therapeutic diphenylcyclopropenone sensitization with weekly scalp DPC. The study's library attached unique molecular identifiers to single cDNA molecules. TCRdb processed the RACE reads anew with MiXCR; each CDR3 protein has one entry. The repertoire holds around 300,000 distinct CDR3 sequences, with approximately 6.3% as singletons. Study-wide findings and caveats: The number of TCRs over 1 in 1000 frequency stayed unchanged after DPC.

The CDR3 has 15 residues. Germline-derived CDR1 and CDR2 are LGHDT and YNNKEL (reference sequence). V was pared by 4 bases and J by 0 bases, with 12 bases between. The gene calls are TRBV3-1 and TRBJ2-5; a weak D match, TRBD2 (6 bases). Sequencing used whole blood, obtained in connection with sensitization to the hapten diphenylcyclopropenone (DPC). The TCR comes from a young woman with alopecia areata. Some clones in this sample may be carry-over from other donors' samples. CDR3 coding DNA: TGTGCCAGCAGCCGGGACTCGAACTACCAAGAGACCCAGTACTTC. Translation: CASSRDSNYQETQYF.